These 14 T cell receptor beta chains were sequenced from one sample in a study of T cells in localized non-small cell lung cancer. The table came from immunoSEQ multiplex PCR; TCRdb's copy has only in-frame clones and leaves some out. The profile shows roughly 16,000 clones, around 89% of them singletons. Sample: peripheral blood, taken before any cancer treatment. These receptors were collected from a female donor at least 60 years old with stage III squamous cell lung carcinoma.

V is TRBV9 and J is TRBJ2-7, with D hard to call. The CDR3 contains 13 residues. Germline V gene sequence: CDR1 SGDLS, CDR2 YYNGEE. V was shortened by 0 bases and J by 5 bases, with 9 bases between the two germline ends. The CDR3 loop is CASSVGLGNEQYF. The CDR3 DNA reads as TGTGCCAGCAGCGTAGGGTTGGGGAACGAGCAGTACTTC. Full variable domain (missing parts from reference TRBV9 and TRBJ2-7): DSGVTQTPKHLITATGQRVTLRCSPRSGDLSVYWYQQSLDQGLQFLIQYYNGEERAKGNILERFSAQQFPDLHSELNLSSLELGDSALYFCASSVGLGNEQYFGPGTRLTVT.

The CDR3 DNA is TGTGCCAGCAAGCAAAGGACAGGTCCTAACTATGGCTACACCTTC. It encodes CASKQRTGPNYGYTF. The chain joins TRBV2 to TRBJ1-2; 7 bases agree with TRBD1. CDR3 length: 15 amino acids. After removal of 7 bases from V and 0 bases from J, the junction contained 8 bases not matched to a gene. CDR1 is SNHLY and CDR2 is FYNNEI in the germline V gene.

The chain links TRBV7-2 to TRBJ2-3; 10 nucleotides agree with TRBD2. This CDR3 is built from 16 residues. Germline CDR1 SGHTA, CDR2 FQGNSA. V was pared by 1 base and J by 5 bases, with 6 bases of the junction left unmatched. CDR3 DNA: TGTGCCAGCAGCTTAGATTTAGCGGGGGGTTTAGATACGCAGTATTTT. Translation gives CASSLDLAGGLDTQYF.

V is TRBV29-1 and J is TRBJ2-1; D is ambiguous. This CDR3 spans 15 amino acids. Trimming took 7 bases from V and 4 from J, leaving 20 bases between them. Germline assignment: CDR1 SQVTM and CDR2 ANQGSEA. The CDR3 loop reads CSGRIEAGGYNEQFF. The DNA for the CDR3 is TGCAGCGGCAGGATAGAAGCTGGTGGGTACAATGAGCAGTTCTTC.

The chain combines TRBV5-4 with TRBJ1-2; a weak D match, TRBD1 (5 bases). Trimming removed 0 bases from V and 4 bases from J, with 7 bases in between. CDR1 is SGHNT and CDR2 is YYREEE in the germline V gene (reference sequence). The CDR3 covers 13 residues. The CDR3 DNA is TGTGCCAGCAGCTTGGGAAGGGGCTATGGCTACACCTTC. Encoded protein: CASSLGRGYGYTF.

This CDR3 is CASSLQGARDNEQFF. The DNA for the CDR3 is TGTGCCAGCAGCTTGCAGGGGGCGAGGGACAATGAGCAGTTCTTC. The chain is built from TRBV7-9 and TRBJ2-1; 8 bases line up with TRBD1. Unmatched junction bases numbered 6, after V lost 3 bases and J lost 5 bases. The CDR3 covers 15 residues. CDR1 and CDR2 (germline): SEHNR, FQNEAQ (reference sequence).

The genes are TRBV30 and TRBJ2-7; D gene ambiguous. Germline assignment: CDR1 GTSNPN and CDR2 SVGIG (reference sequence). V was clipped by 3 bases and J by 3 bases, with 9 bases between them. This CDR3 has 12 residues. The CDR3 DNA sequence: TGTGCCTGGAGCCTCTCTGACTACGAGCAGTACTTC. It encodes CAWSLSDYEQYF.

This clone was counted only a few times. The genes are TRBV6-1 and TRBJ1-5; D is perhaps TRBD1 (5 bases). Germline CDR1 is MNHNS and CDR2 is SASEGT. The CDR3 consists of 16 residues. Trimming took off 3 bases at V and 2 bases at J, with 14 bases between the two ends. CDR3: CASSDRAPRGNQPQHF. The CDR3 DNA is TGTGCCAGCAGTGACAGGGCCCCTCGGGGCAATCAGCCCCAGCATTTT.

This clone is judged medium-sized. This sequence joins TRBV7-7 and TRBJ2-1, with 9 nucleotides matching TRBD2. CDR1 SSHAT and CDR2 FNYEAQ come from the germline V gene (reference sequence). With 4 bases clipped from V and 3 bases from J, the junction kept 4 bases outside the gene matches. This CDR3 has 15 amino acids. This CDR3 reads CASSSGLAHYNEQFF. The CDR3 DNA reads as TGTGCCAGCAGCTCGGGACTAGCACACTACAATGAGCAGTTCTTC.

The V gene is TRBV2, the J gene TRBJ1-2; D perhaps matches TRBD1 (5 bases). Trimming took off 2 bases at V and 8 bases at J, with 18 bases between the two ends. Germline V gene lookup returns CDR1 SNHLY and CDR2 FYNNEI. CDR3 length: 15 residues. The CDR3 coding sequence is TGTGCCAGCAGTGAATCGGGGACCTCCGCGGGGGGCTACACCTTC. This codes for CASSESGTSAGGYTF.

The chain uses TRBV7-7 and TRBJ2-1, with 7 bases identical to TRBD2. V trimming: 4 bases; J trimming: 7 bases; junction bases outside the gene matches: 10. The CDR3 spans 15 residues. The germline CDR1 and CDR2 sequences are SSHAT and FNYEAQ (reference sequence). This chain's CDR3 is CASSSITGGRNEQFF. In nucleotides, the CDR3 is TGTGCCAGCAGCTCCATCACGGGGGGTCGGAATGAGCAGTTCTTC.

The rearrangement links TRBV6-1 to TRBJ1-2; the D is unclear. This CDR3 contains 17 residues. V was cut by 3 bases and J by 2 bases, with 19 bases left in between. Germline V gives CDR1 MNHNS, CDR2 SASEGT. The CDR3 region has the DNA TGTGCCAGCAGTGATTCTGGGGTCAGCTTCCAAAACTATGGCTACACCTTC. Amino acids: CASSDSGVSFQNYGYTF.

The genes are TRBV29-1 and TRBJ1-2, with D perhaps matching TRBD1 (6 bases). With 6 bases removed from V and 4 bases from J, the gap between germline ends came to 9 bases. From germline, CDR1 is SQVTM and CDR2 ANQGSEA. This CDR3 comprises 11 residues. For the CDR3, the DNA is TGCAGCGTCCAGGGGATCTATGGCTACACCTTC. This translates into CSVQGIYGYTF. Variable domain in full (rest from reference TRBV29-1 and TRBJ1-2): SAVISQKPSRDICQRGTSLTIQCQVDSQVTMMFWYRQQPGQSLTLIATANQGSEATYESGFVIDKFPISRPNLTFSTLTVSNMSPEDSSIYLCSVQGIYGYTFGSGTRLTVV.

The chain couples TRBV5-1 to TRBJ1-5; D may be TRBD1 (5 bases). V gave up 0 bases and J gave up 7 bases, with 11 bases separating them. This CDR3 is 14 amino acids long. The germline V gene has CDR1 SGHRS and CDR2 YFSETQ. The CDR3 protein is CASSLAGSGQPQHF. CDR3 nucleotides: TGCGCCAGCAGCTTGGCAGGGAGCGGACAGCCCCAGCATTTT. Full variable domain (remainder filled in from reference TRBV5-1 and TRBJ1-5): KAGVTQTPRYLIKTRGQQVTLSCSPISGHRSVSWYQQTPGQGLQFLFEYFSETQRNKGNFPGRFSGRQFSNSRSEMNVSTLELGDSALYLCASSLAGSGQPQHFGDGTRLSIL.